These 26 T cell receptor beta chains were sequenced from one sample in a study of shared clonotypes between healthy human individuals. CD45RO-negative CD8 cells positively selected for CCR7 made up the naive population, which excluded terminally differentiated effector memory CD45RA+ cells. Measured with immunoSEQ multiplex PCR; TCRdb has only the in-frame clones, and not every one. The data contain 800,000 to 950,000 clones, about 96% of them singletons. Sequences were obtained from naive CD8+ T cells sorted from blood. The receptors stem from a young man in good health.

The chain links TRBV11-2 to TRBJ2-2, with 7 bases matching TRBD2. This CDR3 spans 17 amino acids. With V trimmed by 2 bases and J by 7 bases, 13 bases remained unmatched. The germline V gene has CDR1 SGHAT and CDR2 FQNNGV. The CDR3 coding sequence is TGTGCCAGCAGCTTAAGCGGGAAAGTTATGGTCGGCGGGGAGCTGTTTTTT. This gives the protein CASSLSGKVMVGGELFF.

The rearrangement links TRBV18 to TRBJ2-7; TRBD1 might be the D (6 bases). Germline CDR1 is KGHSH and CDR2 is LQKENI. The length of the CDR3 is 14 residues. V was cut by 0 bases and J by 4 bases, with 10 bases left in between. CDR3 sequence reads: CASSPPIQGYEQYF. CDR3 in DNA: TGTGCCAGCTCACCACCAATACAGGGTTACGAGCAGTACTTC.

The CDR3 sequence: CASSFGTGSSYEQYF. The CDR3 DNA is TGTGCCAGCAGCTTCGGGACAGGGAGCTCCTACGAGCAGTACTTC. The rearrangement uses TRBV13 and TRBJ2-7; 9 nucleotides agree with TRBD1. The CDR3 spans 15 residues. Germline trimming cut 3 bases from V and 0 bases from J; bases unmatched to any gene: 3. The germline V gene has CDR1 PRHDT and CDR2 FYEKMQ (reference sequence).

The chain carries TRBV7-9 and TRBJ2-7; TRBD1 or TRBD2 may be the D gene (5 bases each). Between the trimmed V and J ends, which lost 6 bases and 3 bases, there was a span of 21 bases. CDR3 length equals 16 residues. CDR1 is SEHNR, CDR2 FQNEAQ, per germline (reference sequence). The CDR3 protein is CASSHSVLGDGYEQYF. The CDR3, as DNA: TGTGCCAGCAGTCACTCTGTTTTAGGGGACGGCTACGAGCAGTACTTC.

J is TRBJ2-5 and V is TRBV18, with D possibly TRBD1 on 6 matching bases. V lost 3 bases and J lost 1, with 12 bases in between. The CDR3 is 15 amino acids. Per germline, CDR1 KGHSH and CDR2 LQKENI. CDR3 bases: TGTGCCAGCTCACCCTGGGGACAAACCCAAGAGACCCAGTACTTC. Translation gives CASSPWGQTQETQYF.

The chain uses TRBV5-5 and TRBJ1-4, with a tentative D call TRBD1 (6 bases). Trimming took off 7 bases at V and 7 bases at J, with 20 bases between the two ends. In germline, CDR1 is SGHKS, CDR2 YYEKEE (reference sequence). The CDR3 sequence is 15 residues long. Written as DNA, the CDR3 is TGTGCCAGCCAAAACGGCGGCAGGGGAGGTGAAAAACTGTTTTTT. It translates to CASQNGGRGGEKLFF. Looking up the rest from reference TRBV5-5 and TRBJ1-4 gives the full variable domain: DAGVTQSPTHLIKTRGQQVTLRCSPISGHKSVSWYQQVLGQGPQFIFQYYEKEERGRGNFPDRFSARQFPNYSSELNVNALLLGDSALYLCASQNGGRGGEKLFFGSGTQLSVL.

This clone appeared once. This chain connects TRBV10-1 to TRBJ2-2; the match to TRBD2 covers 10 bases. Germline lookup yields CDR1 WNHNN and CDR2 SYGVQD (reference sequence). V shed 6 bases and J 8 bases; nucleotides not matched to a gene: 15. This CDR3 is built from 17 residues. CDR3 residues: CASSSGTSEPKGGELFF. CDR3 in DNA: TGCGCCAGCAGCTCCGGGACTAGCGAGCCAAAGGGGGGGGAGCTGTTTTTT.

V is TRBV9 and J is TRBJ2-3; D ambiguous. Deletions cut 5 bases from V and 2 bases from J, with 12 bases between. Germline CDR1 SGDLS, CDR2 YYNGEE. CDR3 size: 14 residues. The CDR3 here is CASSIGPNTDTQYF. In DNA form, the CDR3 reads TGTGCCAGCAGTATAGGACCGAACACAGATACGCAGTATTTT.

V gene TRBV30 combines with J gene TRBJ1-1; D perhaps matches TRBD1 (5 bases). The V end was cut by 4 bases, the J end by 1 base, with 10 bases between. Looked up from germline, CDR1 is GTSNPN and CDR2 is SVGIG (reference sequence). The CDR3 length is 13 residues. Here the CDR3 reads CAWTAQGNTEAFF. CDR3 in DNA: TGTGCCTGGACCGCTCAGGGGAACACTGAAGCTTTCTTT. The full variable domain, rest sourced from reference TRBV30 and TRBJ1-1, is SQTIHQWPATLVQPVGSPLSLECTVEGTSNPNLYWYRQAAGRGLQLLFYSVGIGQISSEVPQNLSASRPQDRQFILSSKKLLLSDSGFYLCAWTAQGNTEAFFGQGTRLTVV.

This chain joins TRBV6-1 and TRBJ2-3; D call uncertain. V was pared by 2 bases and J by 2 bases, with 8 bases between. CDR1 MNHNS and CDR2 SASEGT come from the germline V gene. This CDR3 spans 14 amino acids. CDR3 nucleotide sequence: TGTGCCAGCAGTGAATGGGTGTCCACAGATACGCAGTATTTT. Amino acid sequence: CASSEWVSTDTQYF.

Here the CDR3 reads CATNMGDTSYEQYF. The DNA for the CDR3 is TGTGCCACCAACATGGGGGACACCTCCTACGAGCAGTACTTC. The V call is TRBV28, the J call TRBJ2-7; tentatively, D is TRBD1 (6 bases). Looked up from germline, CDR1 is MDHEN and CDR2 is SYDVKM. The CDR3 runs 14 residues. Trimming removed 10 bases at V and 0 bases at J, with 16 bases between.

The chain carries TRBV9 and TRBJ2-7; 7 bases are a match to TRBD1. V trimming: 0 bases; J trimming: 5 bases; junction bases outside the gene matches: 5. Per germline, CDR1 SGDLS and CDR2 YYNGEE. The CDR3 runs to 14 residues. CDR3 region: CASSVGQGFNEQYF. The CDR3 DNA reads TGTGCCAGCAGCGTAGGACAGGGTTTCAACGAGCAGTACTTC.

The J gene is TRBJ2-2, the V gene TRBV20-1, with D hard to call. Germline CDR1 reads DFQATT; CDR2 reads SNEGSKA (reference sequence). This CDR3 contains 11 residues. Trimming removed 2 bases at V and 7 bases at J, with 5 bases between. CDR3 residues: CSARLGGELFF. The CDR3 DNA follows: TGCAGTGCTAGACTCGGCGGGGAGCTGTTTTTT.

V and J are TRBV29-1 and TRBJ2-7; 16 positions agree with TRBD2. The J segment lost 2 bases and the V segment lost 4 bases, leaving 11 bases of the junction unmatched. CDR1 and CDR2 from the germline V gene are SQVTM and ANQGSEA. The CDR3 sequence is 18 residues long. The CDR3 nucleotides are TGCAGCGTTGTCCCTGGGACTAGCGGGAGGGCGGGGACCTACGAGCAGTACTTC. Protein sequence: CSVVPGTSGRAGTYEQYF.

The CDR3 bases are TGTGCCATCAGTATTAACTCTGGGGCCAACGTCCTGACTTTC. It yields the protein CAISINSGANVLTF. V usage is TRBV10-3 and J usage is TRBJ2-6; D is ambiguous. V lost 5 bases and J 0 bases, leaving 5 bases between the germline ends. CDR3 length: 14 amino acids. Germline V CDR1 and CDR2: ENHRY, SYGVKD.

This chain connects TRBV7-8 to TRBJ2-1; 10 positions agree with TRBD2. CDR1 SGHVS and CDR2 FQNEAQ come from the germline V gene. V gave up 5 bases and J gave up 6 bases; unmatched junction bases: 7. CDR3 length equals 15 residues. The CDR3 sequence is CASSELAGFINEQFF. The CDR3 coding sequence is TGTGCCAGCAGCGAACTAGCGGGATTTATCAATGAGCAGTTCTTC.

The chain uses TRBV9 and TRBJ2-3; TRBD2 agrees at 12 bases. CDR1 is SGDLS, CDR2 YYNGEE, per germline. The trim removed 3 bases at V and 1 base at J, leaving 3 bases unmatched. The CDR3 runs 16 residues. The DNA for the CDR3 is TGTGCCAGCAGCGGGAGACTAGCGGGAGGCACAGATACGCAGTATTTT. This gives the protein CASSGRLAGGTDTQYF.

This rearrangement joins TRBV5-4 to TRBJ1-2; D gene uncertain. This CDR3 is built from 17 residues. V gave up 1 base and J gave up 0 bases, with 16 bases separating them. Germline V gives CDR1 SGHNT, CDR2 YYREEE (reference sequence). CDR3 DNA: TGTGCCAGCAGCTTGCTTTCGTCAGGCATTCCTAACTATGGCTACACCTTC. Translated, it gives CASSLLSSGIPNYGYTF.

The chain combines TRBV29-1 with TRBJ2-7, with D perhaps being TRBD1 or TRBD2 (5 bases each). The germline V gene has CDR1 SQVTM and CDR2 ANQGSEA. This CDR3 is built from 13 residues. V lost 6 bases, J lost 6 bases, and 18 bases lay in between. The CDR3 sequence: CSVPGPLFAEQYF. The CDR3 region has the DNA TGCAGCGTACCGGGACCCCTATTCGCCGAGCAGTACTTC.

In its sample, this clone was seen once. The chain uses TRBV4-1 and TRBJ2-1, with D possibly being TRBD2 (5 bases). The germline gives CDR1 MGHRA, CDR2 YSYEKL. This CDR3 spans 15 amino acids. The germline V and J ends were trimmed by 6 bases and 2 bases, with 14 bases remaining between them. The CDR3 loop reads CASRETAAPYNEQFF. The CDR3 DNA reads TGCGCCAGCAGGGAAACAGCGGCCCCCTACAATGAGCAGTTCTTC.

V usage is TRBV9 and J usage is TRBJ1-1; D uncertain. CDR1 and CDR2 from the germline V gene are SGDLS and YYNGEE. This CDR3 comprises 13 residues. The V and J ends lost 2 bases and 7 bases respectively, with 12 bases between them. For the CDR3, the DNA is TGTGCCAGCAGCGTGAATGAGGCCGGTGAAGCTTTCTTT. Amino acid sequence: CASSVNEAGEAFF.

The chain joins TRBV7-9 to TRBJ1-1; D gene ambiguous. The V gene lost 1 base and the J gene lost 8 bases, with 8 bases spanning the gap. Germline assignment: CDR1 SEHNR and CDR2 FQNEAQ (reference sequence). This CDR3 is built from 12 residues. As DNA, the CDR3 is TGTGCCAGCAGCTTAGATGTGACAGAAGCTTTCTTT. Translating it yields CASSLDVTEAFF.

This chain joins TRBV6-5 and TRBJ2-7; 10 bases fit TRBD2. This CDR3 comprises 14 residues. CDR1 MNHEY and CDR2 SVGAGI come from the germline V gene. V lost 4 bases to trimming and J lost 3 bases; unmatched junction nucleotides: 3. This CDR3 is CASSFSSGSYEQYF. CDR3 bases: TGTGCCAGCAGTTTCTCTAGCGGGAGCTACGAGCAGTACTTC.

This clone was detected only once. The chain uses TRBV15 and TRBJ2-7, with D tentatively TRBD1 (7 bases). Trimming took off 1 base at V and 4 bases at J, with 20 bases between the two ends. This CDR3 has 17 amino acids. Germline V gene sequence: CDR1 LNHNV, CDR2 YYDKDF (reference sequence). CDR3 bases: TGTGCCACCAGCAGAGGAAGACTAGGGACAGCACCTTACGAGCAGTACTTC. Amino acid sequence: CATSRGRLGTAPYEQYF.

The chain carries TRBV15 and TRBJ1-5; 7 nucleotides agree with TRBD1. Germline CDR1 reads LNHNV; CDR2 reads YYDKDF (reference sequence). V trimming: 7 bases; J trimming: 6 bases; junction bases outside the gene matches: 6. This CDR3 has 13 amino acids. CDR3 sequence: CATMTGRGQPQHF. The CDR3 DNA is TGTGCCACCATGACAGGGCGAGGTCAGCCCCAGCATTTT.

In its sample, this clone was seen a few times. The rearrangement uses TRBV2 and TRBJ2-7, with D possibly being TRBD1 (5 bases). CDR1 and CDR2 from the germline V gene are SNHLY and FYNNEI. Between the trimmed V and J ends, which lost 3 bases and 6 bases, there was a span of 12 bases. This CDR3 comprises 13 residues. The CDR3 bases are TGTGCCAGCAGTGATATTCTTGGGGCCGAGCAGTACTTC. The encoded protein is CASSDILGAEQYF.